This TCR beta chain was captured in a study of T cells expressing NK-cell markers (TCRdb year 2020). Study-wide context: About 8 donors provided sorted CD3+CD56+NKG2C+, CD3+CD56+NKG2C- and CD3+CD56-NKG2C+ T-cell subsets, whose TCR beta-chain repertoires were profiled. Seven of the eight sequenced donors were HCMV-seropositive and one was HCMV-seronegative. The study sequenced eight donors, all healthy volunteers chosen at random: three men and five women. Libraries were sequenced as 2 x 150 bp reads on Illumina HiSeq 2000/2500, MiSeq or NextSeq.

The germline V gene sets CDR1 to SGDLS and CDR2 to YYNGEE. The CDR3 has 14 amino acids, counting the end cysteine and phenylalanine. No DNA appears here. On this clonotype itself: It has no known antigen specificity.

TCRdb names Illumina HiSeq 2000 as the instrument used. The TCR beta cDNA libraries were made using 5'RACE template switching, a step that added both a universal primer site and unique molecular identifiers. cDNA synthesis was primed from the TCR beta constant segment, followed by two successive PCR amplification steps. As for the authors' bioinformatics: MIGEC handled demultiplexing of the reads and grouping by UMI, while MiTCR was used to assemble and quantify clonotypes. Only TCR cDNA sequences supported by at least two reads were kept to exclude erroneous sequences. Downstream repertoire analysis used the tcR package, and clonotypes were matched across fractions by CDR3 nucleotide sequence plus V segment. VDJmatch was used to annotate antigen specificity against VDJdb, with one amino acid substitution in CDR3 allowed. The reads were reprocessed in TCRdb, with one entry per CDR3 protein sequence and no accompanying DNA. The V and J calls come from TCRdb's annotation, not from the publication. This sample's table contains roughly 420,000 distinct CDR3 sequences. Roughly 7.2% of the sample goes to the ten largest clones.

Here is what the overall study found, with its caveats: Those dominant clonotypes were again the most abundant among CD3+CD56-NKG2C+ cells in a few donors, at about 28.3-65%. Whether the expanded NKG2C-expressing T cell clones were specific for HCMV antigens was left unclear. For roughly six donors, the dominant CD3+CD56+NKG2C+ clonotypes were among the top 10 CD8+ clonotypes and accounted for 1.0-7.0% of CD8+ T cells.

HCMV serostatus was determined by detecting HCMV-specific IgG in serum with a commercial ELISA kit. Peripheral blood mononuclear cells were isolated from blood by Ficoll density gradient centrifugation. The chain uses TRBV9 and TRBJ2-5. The receptor was derived from a woman aged 18 to 75 in good health. Sequencing was done on a sample of blood T cells: a sorted CD56 or NKG2C T cell subset, CD4+ or CD8+ T cells, or bulk PBMC T cells (not recorded which). The CDR3 protein: CASSEGGITETQYF.